The 9 T cell receptor beta chains given below trace back to one sample, sequenced in a study of blood T cell repertoires in COVID-19. Assay used: immunoSEQ multiplex PCR; TCRdb lists only in-frame clones, some missing. The data hold a few hundred thousand clones, with nearly 90% observed a single time. The sample consisted of PBMCs or T cells enriched from blood (not recorded which). The receptors come from a man aged 25-45 years who had been exposed to COVID-19.

CDR3 nucleotide sequence: TGTGCCAGCAGCTTCAGGGGGAAAAACATTCAGTACTTC. This translates into CASSFRGKNIQYF. This chain joins TRBV13 and TRBJ2-4; 7 nucleotides match TRBD1. With 3 bases clipped from V and 4 bases from J, the junction kept 0 bases outside the gene matches. The CDR3 totals 13 residues. Germline lookup yields CDR1 PRHDT and CDR2 FYEKMQ (reference sequence).

The chain has TRBV4-3 and TRBJ2-6; 10 bases are shared with TRBD1. V lost 1 base, J lost 1 base, and 4 bases stayed unmatched. CDR1 is LGHNA and CDR2 is YSLEER in the germline V gene. The CDR3 sequence is 18 residues long. CDR3 sequence (DNA): TGCGCCAGCAGCCAAGGGACAGGGGGTTTTTCTGGGGCCAACGTCCTGACTTTC. The encoded protein is CASSQGTGGFSGANVLTF.

This sequence joins TRBV5-4 and TRBJ2-7; D might be TRBD2 (6 bases). Germline V gene data show CDR1 as SGHNT and CDR2 as YYREEE (reference sequence). The CDR3 runs 14 residues. Between the trimmed V and J ends, which lost 5 bases and 2 bases, there was a span of 14 bases. The CDR3 protein is CASRSLGGTYEQYF. Written as DNA, the CDR3 is TGTGCCAGCAGATCACTCGGCGGGACCTACGAGCAGTACTTC.

This chain uses TRBV19 with TRBJ2-1, with D unresolved. Per germline, CDR1 LNHDA and CDR2 SQIVND (reference sequence). V was shortened by 3 bases and J by 0 bases, with 12 bases between the two germline ends. The CDR3 has 16 amino acids. CDR3 residues: CASSIKRGGSYNEQFF. CDR3 coding DNA: TGTGCCAGTAGTATTAAGAGAGGTGGCTCCTACAATGAGCAGTTCTTC. Combining the CDR3 with reference TRBV19 and TRBJ2-1 gives the whole variable domain DGGITQSPKYLFRKEGQNVTLSCEQNLNHDAMYWYRQDPGQGLRLIYYSQIVNDFQKGDIAEGYSVSREKKESFPLTVTSAQKNPTAFYLCASSIKRGGSYNEQFFGPGTRLTVL.

This clone was detected once. This chain joins TRBV18 and TRBJ1-6, with a weak D call TRBD1 (6 bases). With 2 bases removed from V and 2 bases from J, the gap between germline ends came to 7 bases. Germline values: CDR1 KGHSH, CDR2 LQKENI. The CDR3 consists of 15 residues. The CDR3 sequence: CASSPGGTYNSPLHF. CDR3 sequence (DNA): TGTGCCAGCTCACCAGGGGGCACCTATAATTCACCCCTCCACTTT. Full variable domain (outside the CDR3, taken from reference TRBV18 and TRBJ1-6): NAGVMQNPRHLVRRRGQEARLRCSPMKGHSHVYWYRQLPEEGLKFMVYLQKENIIDESGMPKERFSAEFPKEGPSILRIQQVVRGDSAAYFCASSPGGTYNSPLHFGNGTRLTVT.

The rearrangement links TRBV2 to TRBJ2-1; TRBD2 matches at 8 bases. V lost 2 bases, J lost 9 bases, and 9 bases stayed unmatched. This CDR3 has 15 amino acids. Per the germline V gene, CDR1 is SNHLY and CDR2 is FYNNEI. DNA of the CDR3: TGTGCCAGCAGTGAACGGACTAGCCCGGGTGGTGAGCAGTTCTTC. Translation: CASSERTSPGGEQFF.

The J gene is TRBJ2-1, the V gene TRBV3-1 (or the pseudogene TRBV3-2); unclear D gene. Trimming took 1 base from V and 4 from J, leaving 5 bases between them. From germline, CDR1 is LGHDT and CDR2 YNNKEL (reference sequence). The length of the CDR3 is 13 residues. The CDR3 region has the DNA TGTGCCAGCAGCCAAGGGCTTTACAATGAGCAGTTCTTC. This codes for CASSQGLYNEQFF.

This chain uses TRBV19 with TRBJ1-5; D remains ambiguous. The CDR3 has 15 residues. Trimming shortened V by 1 base and J by 3 bases, and 10 bases separated the two germline ends. The germline gives CDR1 LNHDA, CDR2 SQIVND (reference sequence). CDR3 sequence (DNA): TGTGCCAGTAGTATAGCTGGCAGGATCAATCAGCCCCAGCATTTT. Translated, it gives CASSIAGRINQPQHF.

This chain links TRBV4-2 with TRBJ1-1; possible D gene TRBD1, 5 bases. This CDR3 is built from 17 residues. From germline, CDR1 is LGHNA and CDR2 YNFKEQ. Trimming left V 1 base short and J 2 bases short, with 17 bases between. The chain's CDR3 is CASSQVSAGGTNTEAFF. CDR3 nucleotide sequence: TGTGCCAGCAGCCAAGTGAGTGCTGGCGGGACCAACACTGAAGCTTTCTTT.